These 14 T cell receptor beta chains originate from one sample sequenced in a study of blood T cells in healthy people across ages. Combining a sample-barcoded 5' primer with a J-beta primer mix, a second PCR ran for roughly 6 to 12 cycles. A single record per CDR3 protein comes from TCRdb applying MiXCR to the 5' RACE reads. The data hold about a million distinct CDR3 sequences, with roughly 52% observed a single time. Sequencing was performed on blood. The receptors derive from a man younger than 40 in good health.

The V gene is TRBV9, the J gene TRBJ1-4; possibly TRBD1 for D (6 bases). The CDR3 is 15 residues long. Germline CDR1 and CDR2: SGDLS and YYNGEE. Deletions cut 0 bases from V and 8 bases from J, with 14 bases between. This CDR3 is CASSVASTGREKLFF. For the CDR3, the DNA is TGTGCCAGCAGCGTAGCTTCAACAGGGAGGGAAAAACTGTTTTTT.

This clonotype has ten or more counts. The chain couples TRBV11-2 to TRBJ1-4; unclear D gene. Trimming removed 1 base at V and 8 bases at J, with 5 bases between. CDR1 is SGHAT and CDR2 is FQNNGV in the germline V gene. This CDR3 is 12 amino acids long. The CDR3 spells CASSLGREKLFF. CDR3 nucleotide sequence: TGTGCCAGCAGCTTAGGCCGGGAAAAACTGTTTTTT.

This chain joins TRBV6-5 and TRBJ2-7, with 11 bases identical to TRBD2. The end of the DNA aligns better with TRBJ2-5, so the J call may be wrong. The CDR3 totals 14 residues. Looked up from germline, CDR1 is MNHEY and CDR2 is SVGAGI. The CDR3 sequence: CASIPTSGVETQYF. DNA of the CDR3: TGTGCCAGCATTCCGACTAGCGGGGTAGAGACCCAGTACTTC.

DNA for the CDR3: TGTGCCAGCAGCCCGACCGGGGGCCGCAATCAGCCCCAGCATTTT. Translating it yields CASSPTGGRNQPQHF. This sequence joins TRBV7-8 and TRBJ1-5, with D perhaps TRBD1 (6 bases). Trimming pared 5 bases from V and 2 bases from J, leaving 13 bases between. The CDR3 is 15 amino acids. CDR1 SGHVS and CDR2 FQNEAQ come from the germline V gene.

CDR3 bases: TGCAGTGCTAGAGAAGGACAGGGGGCTTACGAGCAGTACTTC. Translated, it gives CSAREGQGAYEQYF. The chain is built from TRBV20-1 and TRBJ2-4, with TRBD1 matching over 11 bases. The J call may not be correct, given that the DNA end is closer to TRBJ2-7. The germline gives CDR1 DFQATT, CDR2 SNEGSKA (reference sequence). The CDR3 is 14 residues long.

The V call is TRBV7-2, the J call TRBJ2-7; 8 bases align to TRBD2. V was clipped by 7 bases and J by 2 bases; unmatched bases: 10. Germline-derived CDR1 and CDR2 are SGHTA and FQGNSA. The CDR3 sequence is 15 residues long. The CDR3 sequence: CASTLGRGATYEQYF. The CDR3 region has the DNA TGTGCCAGCACCCTCGGGCGGGGGGCCACCTACGAGCAGTACTTC.

This rearrangement joins TRBV4-1 to TRBJ1-4; D remains unclear. Germline-derived CDR1 and CDR2 are MGHRA and YSYEKL. The ends were cut back, 6 bases at V and 5 bases at J, with 7 bases in the middle. CDR3 length: 12 amino acids. The CDR3 DNA sequence: TGCGCCAGCAGTCCACGCAATGAAAAACTGTTTTTT. The encoded protein is CASSPRNEKLFF.

The chain joins TRBV20-1 to TRBJ1-5, with D possibly being TRBD1 (6 bases). Trimming shortened V by 3 bases and J by 1 base, and 13 bases separated the two germline ends. From germline, CDR1 is DFQATT and CDR2 SNEGSKA (reference sequence). This CDR3 is built from 15 residues. This chain's CDR3 is CSASETGLSNQPQHF. Here the CDR3 DNA reads TGCAGTGCTAGCGAGACAGGTCTAAGCAATCAGCCCCAGCATTTT.

This chain joins TRBV20-1 and TRBJ1-5, with D unresolved. The germline V gene has CDR1 DFQATT and CDR2 SNEGSKA (reference sequence). The CDR3 is 14 amino acids. Trimming removed 0 bases at V and 3 bases at J, with 9 bases between. CDR3 region: CSARDLRVNQPQHF. The CDR3 bases are TGCAGTGCTAGAGATCTAAGGGTCAATCAGCCCCAGCATTTT.

The sample holds a few counts of this clonotype. The V and J genes are TRBV6-6 and TRBJ1-1; 9 positions agree with TRBD1. CDR1 and CDR2 (germline): MNHNY, SVGAGI (reference sequence). There are 15 residues in the CDR3. V was clipped by 6 bases and J by 4 bases; unmatched bases: 9. The CDR3 loop is CASRDTPDRGTEAFF. In DNA form, the CDR3 reads TGTGCCAGCAGAGATACCCCGGACAGGGGCACTGAAGCTTTCTTT.

The chain carries TRBV2 and TRBJ1-2; TRBD1 matches 7 bases. CDR3 length: 16 amino acids. Germline-derived CDR1 and CDR2 are SNHLY and FYNNEI. The trim removed 5 bases at V and 2 bases at J, leaving 11 bases unmatched. The CDR3 loop is CASSMDRTKGNYGYTF. CDR3 DNA: TGTGCCAGCAGTATGGACAGGACCAAGGGCAACTATGGCTACACCTTC.

This chain connects TRBV7-9 to TRBJ1-6, with D unresolved. The germline CDR1 and CDR2 sequences are SEHNR and FQNEAQ (reference sequence). The CDR3 spans 14 residues. V was pared by 4 bases and J by 9 bases, with 13 bases between. The CDR3 DNA sequence: TGTGCCAGCAGCTCACAAGGCACCCTTTCACCCCTCCACTTT. Amino acid sequence: CASSSQGTLSPLHF.

V usage is TRBV29-1 and J usage is TRBJ2-7, with D perhaps matching TRBD2 (6 bases). Germline V gene data show CDR1 as SQVTM and CDR2 as ANQGSEA. V was clipped by 7 bases and J by 5 bases, with 21 bases between them. The CDR3 length is 14 residues. The CDR3 reads CSALGGEVADEQYF. CDR3 in DNA: TGCAGCGCCCTCGGTGGGGAGGTAGCGGACGAGCAGTACTTC.

CDR3 in DNA: TGTGCCAGCACGGACGCACCCTTCGCGGGGGCATTGGGTGAGCAGTTCTTC. Its translation is CASTDAPFAGALGEQFF. The chain recombines TRBV27 with TRBJ2-1; D is possibly TRBD2 (7 bases). The germline V gene encodes CDR1 MNHEY and CDR2 SMNVEV (reference sequence). V was clipped by 7 bases and J by 9 bases, with 28 bases between them. The CDR3 has 17 residues.